Listed below are T cell receptor beta chains from one sample, sequenced in a study of T cell responses to AZD1222 COVID-19 vaccine. Assay used: immunoSEQ multiplex PCR; TCRdb lists only in-frame clones, some missing. The data contain about 140,000 clones, roughly 90% of them singletons. Source: peripheral blood, taken 28 days after the second AZD1222 dose. These receptors originate from an adult who received the AZD1222 COVID-19 vaccine. CDR3s include the opening cysteine and the closing phenylalanine or tryptophan. A D gene is named only where the DNA matches it firmly. The listing skips clone size in some rows; elsewhere it reads once, few, many or a size class.

j_gene: TRBJ2-1
v_gene: TRBV19
abundance: NA
d_gene: TRBD2
CDR3aa: CASSRIPRTSGIHNEQFF
CDR3nt: TGTGCCAGTAGCCGTATCCCCCGGACTAGCGGGATCCACAATGAGCAGTTCTTC

j_gene: TRBJ2-1
v_gene: TRBV12-2
abundance: NA
d_gene: NA
CDR3aa: CASRLAGTGGNEQFF
CDR3nt: TGTGCAAGTCGCCTCGCCGGGACAGGTGGTAATGAGCAGTTCTTC

j_gene: TRBJ2-1
v_gene: TRBV28
abundance: NA
d_gene: NA
CDR3aa: CASSLRTLYNEQFF
CDR3nt: TGTGCCAGCAGTTTAAGGACTTTATACAATGAGCAGTTCTTC

j_gene: TRBJ1-2
v_gene: TRBV6-5
abundance: NA
d_gene: TRBD1
CDR3aa: CASSYLAGGDYGYTF
CDR3nt: TGTGCCAGCAGTTACTTGGCAGGGGGTGACTATGGCTACACCTTC

j_gene: TRBJ1-2
v_gene: TRBV12-5
abundance: NA
d_gene: NA
CDR3aa: CASGLVLGVPLNYGYTF
CDR3nt: TGTGCTAGTGGTTTGGTACTGGGGGTCCCCCTTAACTATGGCTACACCTTC

j_gene: TRBJ2-3
v_gene: TRBV9
abundance: NA
d_gene: NA
CDR3aa: CASSAYTGGSDTQYF
CDR3nt: TGTGCCAGCAGCGCCTACACCGGGGGATCAGATACGCAGTATTTT

j_gene: TRBJ1-5
v_gene: TRBV6-5
abundance: NA
d_gene: TRBD1
CDR3aa: CASSRRQGAGQPQHF
CDR3nt: TGTGCCAGCAGCCGACGACAGGGGGCGGGGCAGCCCCAGCATTTT

j_gene: TRBJ1-3
v_gene: TRBV7-6
abundance: once
d_gene: NA
CDR3aa: CASSLARNSGNTIYF
CDR3nt: TGTGCCAGCAGCTTAGCCAGAAACTCTGGAAACACCATATATTTT

j_gene: TRBJ1-2
v_gene: TRBV5-8
abundance: NA
d_gene: NA
CDR3aa: CASSPRWPGYTF
CDR3nt: TGTGCCAGCAGCCCCCGGTGGCCTGGCTACACCTTC

j_gene: TRBJ2-2
v_gene: TRBV14
abundance: NA
d_gene: TRBD1
CDR3aa: CASSQDGGQVLTGELFF
CDR3nt: TGTGCCAGCAGCCAAGATGGGGGACAGGTACTCACCGGGGAGCTGTTTTTT

j_gene: TRBJ2-2
v_gene: TRBV6-5
abundance: NA
d_gene: TRBD2
CDR3aa: CASRLGLAGTGELFF
CDR3nt: TGTGCCAGCAGACTGGGACTAGCGGGCACCGGGGAGCTGTTTTTT

j_gene: TRBJ2-5
v_gene: TRBV5-8
abundance: few
d_gene: NA
CDR3aa: CASNGLSRGQETQYF
CDR3nt: TGTGCCAGCAACGGCCTCTCCCGGGGGCAAGAGACCCAGTACTTC

j_gene: TRBJ2-6
v_gene: TRBV3-1/TRBV3-2
abundance: NA
d_gene: NA
CDR3aa: CASSQLQGTGANVLTF
CDR3nt: TGTGCCAGCAGCCAACTCCAGGGTACGGGGGCCAACGTCCTGACTTTC

j_gene: TRBJ2-4
v_gene: TRBV5-4
abundance: NA
d_gene: TRBD1
CDR3aa: CASSATGFDKNIQYF
CDR3nt: TGTGCCAGCAGCGCGACAGGGTTTGACAAAAACATTCAGTACTTC

j_gene: TRBJ1-3
v_gene: TRBV5-1
abundance: NA
d_gene: NA
CDR3aa: CASSPGLAKNTIYF
CDR3nt: TGCGCCAGCAGCCCAGGGTTGGCGAAAAACACCATATATTTT

j_gene: TRBJ1-6
v_gene: TRBV5-6
abundance: NA
d_gene: NA
CDR3aa: CASSPRGGSYNSPLHF
CDR3nt: TGTGCCAGCAGCCCAAGAGGGGGCTCCTATAATTCACCCCTCCACTTT

j_gene: TRBJ2-7
v_gene: TRBV6-2/TRBV6-3
abundance: few
d_gene: TRBD1
CDR3aa: CASSSGQGKPDEQYF
CDR3nt: TGTGCCAGCAGCTCCGGACAGGGGAAGCCAGACGAGCAGTACTTC

j_gene: TRBJ2-6
v_gene: TRBV18
abundance: NA
d_gene: NA
CDR3aa: CASSPEGGTYSGANVLTF
CDR3nt: TGTGCCAGCTCGCCCGAGGGGGGGACCTACTCTGGGGCCAACGTCCTGACTTTC

j_gene: TRBJ1-2
v_gene: TRBV12-3/TRBV12-4
abundance: NA
d_gene: NA
CDR3aa: CASSLGQGHGYTF
CDR3nt: TGTGCCAGCAGTTTAGGGCAGGGCCATGGCTACACCTTC

j_gene: TRBJ1-1
v_gene: TRBV29-1
abundance: NA
d_gene: NA
CDR3aa: CSVERGVTEAFF
CDR3nt: TGCAGCGTTGAAAGGGGGGTGACTGAAGCTTTCTTT

j_gene: TRBJ1-6
v_gene: TRBV5-1
abundance: NA
d_gene: NA
CDR3aa: CASSLEGRENSPLHF
CDR3nt: TGCGCCAGCAGCTTGGAGGGCAGGGAAAATTCACCCCTCCACTTT

j_gene: TRBJ1-5
v_gene: TRBV6-5
abundance: NA
d_gene: NA
CDR3aa: CASRPDVGQPQHF
CDR3nt: TGTGCCAGCAGACCCGATGTAGGTCAGCCCCAGCATTTT

j_gene: TRBJ1-4
v_gene: TRBV6-5
abundance: NA
d_gene: NA
CDR3aa: CASSSLGKGEKLFF
CDR3nt: TGTGCCAGCAGTTCCTTGGGGAAGGGCGAAAAACTGTTTTTT

j_gene: TRBJ2-1
v_gene: TRBV9
abundance: NA
d_gene: TRBD2
CDR3aa: CASSVISGSVREQFF
CDR3nt: TGTGCCAGCAGCGTGATTAGCGGGAGTGTGAGGGAGCAGTTCTTC

j_gene: TRBJ2-7
v_gene: TRBV6-5
abundance: NA
d_gene: NA
CDR3aa: CAVQGTFYEQYF
CDR3nt: TGTGCCGTCCAGGGTACCTTCTACGAGCAGTACTTC

j_gene: TRBJ2-1
v_gene: TRBV7-9
abundance: NA
d_gene: TRBD2
CDR3aa: CASAQAASGRSSYNEQFF
CDR3nt: TGTGCCAGCGCCCAGGCGGCTAGCGGGAGGAGTAGCTACAATGAGCAGTTCTTC

j_gene: TRBJ1-5
v_gene: TRBV5-4
abundance: NA
d_gene: TRBD1
CDR3aa: CASSLGSPGQGQPQHF
CDR3nt: TGTGCCAGCAGCTTGGGCTCCCCCGGACAGGGCCAGCCCCAGCATTTT

j_gene: TRBJ1-1
v_gene: TRBV4-1
abundance: NA
d_gene: NA
CDR3aa: CASSQDSLGAEAFF
CDR3nt: TGCGCCAGCAGCCAAGATTCCCTGGGGGCTGAAGCTTTCTTT

j_gene: TRBJ1-2
v_gene: TRBV19
abundance: NA
d_gene: TRBD1
CDR3aa: CASRNPRDRIARSDYTF
CDR3nt: TGTGCCAGTAGAAATCCCCGGGACAGGATCGCTCGGTCAGACTACACCTTC

j_gene: TRBJ1-1
v_gene: TRBV7-9
abundance: NA
d_gene: NA
CDR3aa: CASRPPQPGGAFF
CDR3nt: TGTGCCAGCAGGCCGCCGCAGCCGGGGGGGGCTTTCTTT

j_gene: TRBJ2-1
v_gene: TRBV7-2
abundance: NA
d_gene: NA
CDR3aa: CASSSGSAPPYNEQFF
CDR3nt: TGTGCCAGCAGCTCCGGTAGCGCACCACCCTACAATGAGCAGTTCTTC

j_gene: TRBJ2-7
v_gene: TRBV18
abundance: NA
d_gene: TRBD1
CDR3aa: CASSPLLRQGDYEQYF
CDR3nt: TGTGCCAGCTCACCACTCTTGAGACAGGGGGACTACGAGCAGTACTTC

j_gene: TRBJ2-5
v_gene: TRBV9
abundance: NA
d_gene: TRBD2
CDR3aa: CASSVTSGREETQYF
CDR3nt: TGTGCCAGCAGCGTAACTAGCGGGAGGGAAGAGACCCAGTACTTC

j_gene: TRBJ2-2
v_gene: TRBV11-3
abundance: NA
d_gene: TRBD2
CDR3aa: CASSSGTSGPGELFF
CDR3nt: TGTGCCAGCAGCTCCGGGACTAGCGGCCCCGGGGAGCTGTTTTTT

j_gene: TRBJ2-5
v_gene: TRBV13
abundance: NA
d_gene: TRBD2
CDR3aa: CASSESRGGGKTQYF
CDR3nt: TGTGCCAGCAGCGAATCGCGGGGGGGCGGGAAGACCCAGTACTTC

j_gene: TRBJ1-2
v_gene: TRBV12-5
abundance: NA
d_gene: NA
CDR3aa: CASGLPSLTEGPWLDGYTF
CDR3nt: TGTGCTAGTGGTTTGCCCTCACTAACCGAGGGCCCTTGGCTAGATGGCTACACCTTC

j_gene: TRBJ2-7
v_gene: TRBV19
abundance: NA
d_gene: NA
CDR3aa: CASSIALPYEQYF
CDR3nt: TGTGCCAGTAGTATTGCACTACCCTACGAGCAGTACTTC

j_gene: TRBJ2-1
v_gene: TRBV2
abundance: once
d_gene: TRBD1
CDR3aa: CASSGTGKNNEQFF
CDR3nt: TGTGCCAGCAGCGGGACAGGGAAGAACAATGAGCAGTTCTTC

j_gene: TRBJ1-2
v_gene: TRBV4-1
abundance: NA
d_gene: TRBD1
CDR3aa: CASSQDFGRGLDYGYTF
CDR3nt: TGCGCCAGCAGCCAAGACTTCGGCAGGGGGCTTGACTATGGCTACACCTTC

j_gene: TRBJ1-1
v_gene: TRBV5-1
abundance: NA
d_gene: NA
CDR3aa: CASSLASGTNTEAFF
CDR3nt: TGCGCCAGCAGCTTGGCCTCAGGGACGAACACTGAAGCTTTCTTT

j_gene: TRBJ1-3
v_gene: TRBV27
abundance: NA
d_gene: TRBD1
CDR3aa: CASSRTGSSGNTIYF
CDR3nt: TGTGCCAGCAGCCGGACAGGGAGCTCTGGAAACACCATATATTTT

j_gene: TRBJ2-7
v_gene: TRBV5-1
abundance: NA
d_gene: NA
CDR3aa: CASSLDGRYEQYF
CDR3nt: TGCGCCAGCAGCTTGGACGGACGCTACGAGCAGTACTTC

j_gene: TRBJ2-1
v_gene: TRBV11-2
abundance: NA
d_gene: TRBD2
CDR3aa: CASSLLWGGLAGTYNEQFF
CDR3nt: TGTGCCAGCAGCTTATTGTGGGGGGGACTAGCGGGAACCTACAATGAGCAGTTCTTC

j_gene: TRBJ1-5
v_gene: TRBV5-8
abundance: NA
d_gene: NA
CDR3aa: CASSLMGGRRGNQPQHF
CDR3nt: TGTGCCAGCAGCTTGATGGGAGGGAGGAGAGGCAATCAGCCCCAGCATTTT

j_gene: TRBJ1-4
v_gene: TRBV5-1
abundance: NA
d_gene: NA
CDR3aa: CASSSRVQPNEKLFF
CDR3nt: TGCGCCAGCAGCTCTAGGGTACAGCCTAATGAAAAACTGTTTTTT

j_gene: TRBJ1-1
v_gene: TRBV6-5
abundance: NA
d_gene: TRBD1
CDR3aa: CAISGGLTEAFF
CDR3nt: TGTGCCATCTCAGGGGGATTAACTGAAGCTTTCTTT

j_gene: TRBJ1-1
v_gene: TRBV5-6
abundance: NA
d_gene: NA
CDR3aa: CASGRPNTEAFF
CDR3nt: TGTGCCAGCGGGCGACCGAACACTGAAGCTTTCTTT